This T cell receptor beta chain was obtained from a study of T cell responses to AZD1222 COVID-19 vaccine. Profiled with immunoSEQ multiplex PCR; TCRdb holds only in-frame clones, not every one. The sample has about 100,000 clones, 70% to 90% seen once. Concerning this clone itself: No antigen is known for it.

Study-level points and caveats: Per reports, nearly half of all spike-specific TCRs target regions that are unmutated in variants. All repertoire sampling was performed exclusively after the peak T cell response. Clonal diversity was possibly underestimated, and white British individuals and females predominated among donors. A rise in Spike-specific TCR breadth and depth followed two AZD1222 doses.

V was shortened by 2 bases and J by 0 bases, with 7 bases between the two germline ends. Per germline, CDR1 GTSNPN and CDR2 SVGIG (reference sequence). The CDR3 totals 13 residues. Sequences were derived from peripheral blood, sampled on day 0 of AZD1222 vaccination. This chain joins TRBV30 and TRBJ1-2; D is unresolved. The sequence came from an adult in good health. CDR3 nucleotide sequence: TGTGCCTGGAGTTATCGGCCTAACTATGGCTACACCTTC. Encoded protein: CAWSYRPNYGYTF.